This passage covers 21 T cell receptor beta chains from one sample sequenced in a study of control samples from healthy donors and cancer patients. TCRdb's table, derived via immunoSEQ multiplex PCR, lists solely in-frame clones and lacks some. The data show fewer than 90,000 clones, roughly 84% seen once. Sequencing was carried out using blood. Receptors were obtained from a man aged 50-60 years in good health.

The CDR3 nucleotides are TGTGCCAGCAGTTTAGACAGGGACGGGGAGCTGTTTTTT. This translates into CASSLDRDGELFF. V is TRBV2 and J is TRBJ2-2; TRBD1 matches at 7 bases. There are 13 residues in the CDR3. The trim removed 5 bases at V and 7 bases at J, leaving 4 bases unmatched. CDR1 is SNHLY and CDR2 is FYNNEI in the germline V gene. Filled out from reference TRBV2 and TRBJ2-2, the complete variable domain reads EPEVTQTPSHQVTQMGQEVILRCVPISNHLYFYWYRQILGQKVEFLVSFYNNEISEKSEIFDDQFSVERPDGSNFTLKIRSTKLEDSAMYFCASSLDRDGELFFGEGSRLTVL.

CDR3 amino acids: CASSVLRDTPNVSGEKLFF. In nucleotides, the CDR3 is TGTGCCAGCAGTGTGCTACGGGACACCCCCAATGTGTCGGGTGAAAAACTGTTTTTT. This chain connects TRBV6-4 to TRBJ1-4; TRBD1 is a possible D gene (6 bases). Trimming pared 4 bases from V and 7 bases from J, leaving 28 bases between. The CDR3 has 19 amino acids. Germline CDR1 reads MRHNA; CDR2 reads SNTAGT.

DNA for the CDR3: TGCAGCGTGCGGGGGGCTAGCAATCAGCCCCAGCATTTT. Translation: CSVRGASNQPQHF. The V call is TRBV29-1, the J call TRBJ1-5, with D perhaps TRBD1 (6 bases). Germline CDR1 SQVTM, CDR2 ANQGSEA. V was clipped by 6 bases and J by 0 bases, with 9 bases between them. CDR3 length equals 13 residues.

The genes are TRBV5-8 and TRBJ1-2; the D gene is possibly TRBD1 (5 bases). The CDR3 extends over 14 amino acids. Germline values: CDR1 SGHTS, CDR2 YDEGEE. V was trimmed by 4 bases and J by 2 bases, leaving 12 bases between them. The CDR3 spells CASSVGTGNYGYTF. The CDR3 DNA sequence: TGTGCCAGCAGCGTCGGGACGGGCAACTATGGCTACACCTTC.

CDR3 region: CASSYHQGATETQYF. DNA for the CDR3: TGCGCCAGCAGCTACCACCAGGGGGCAACAGAGACCCAGTACTTC. The chain couples TRBV5-1 to TRBJ2-5; 8 bases fit TRBD1. Per the germline V gene, CDR1 is SGHRS and CDR2 is YFSETQ. The CDR3 is 15 amino acids. V lost 3 bases, J lost 4 bases, and 8 bases stayed unmatched.

The V call is TRBV29-1, the J call TRBJ1-1; the D gene is possibly TRBD1 (6 bases). There are 13 residues in the CDR3. V gave up 4 bases and J gave up 3 bases, with 12 bases separating them. Germline lookup yields CDR1 SQVTM and CDR2 ANQGSEA. The CDR3 reads CSVAGVRDTEAFF. The CDR3 nucleotides are TGCAGCGTTGCAGGGGTCCGTGACACTGAAGCTTTCTTT.

On this clone itself: Within the sample, other DNA sequences also encode this same CDR3. This chain joins TRBV6-1 and TRBJ1-2; D call uncertain. There are 13 residues in the CDR3. Germline V gene sequence: CDR1 MNHNS, CDR2 SASEGT. V was clipped by 2 bases and J by 2 bases, with 6 bases between them. The CDR3 here is CASSERRNYGYTF. For the CDR3, the DNA is TGTGCCAGCAGTGAAAGGCGAAACTATGGCTACACCTTC.

V usage is TRBV28 and J usage is TRBJ1-1; D is perhaps TRBD1 (6 bases). The CDR3 covers 15 residues. The germline CDR1 and CDR2 sequences are MDHEN and SYDVKM. The V end was cut by 5 bases, the J end by 6 bases, with 19 bases between. CDR3 sequence reads: CASSVTGYMFPEAFF. The DNA of the CDR3 is TGTGCCAGCAGTGTCACAGGGTATATGTTCCCTGAAGCTTTCTTT.

V gene TRBV7-2 combines with J gene TRBJ1-1, with D uncertain. The CDR3 loop spans 11 amino acids. CDR1 and CDR2 from the germline V gene are SGHTA and FQGNSA. V gave up 6 bases and J gave up 9 bases, with 11 bases separating them. CDR3 protein: CASRGLSKAFF. CDR3 DNA: TGTGCCAGCAGAGGCCTCAGCAAAGCTTTCTTT.

The gene calls are TRBV12-3 or TRBV12-4 and TRBJ1-4; D is perhaps TRBD1 (5 bases). The CDR3 is 13 amino acids. V was cut by 6 bases and J by 7 bases, with 12 bases left in between. CDR3 amino acids: CASRLRGSEKLFF. CDR3 in DNA: TGTGCCAGCAGACTTAGGGGTAGTGAAAAACTGTTTTTT.

The V gene is TRBV5-6, the J gene TRBJ1-5; TRBD1 aligns across 7 bases. V trimming: 0 bases; J trimming: 3 bases; junction bases outside the gene matches: 3. CDR3 length: 15 residues. Germline V gives CDR1 SGHDT, CDR2 YYEEEE. CDR3 sequence reads: CASSLGQGVNQPQHF. The DNA of the CDR3 is TGTGCCAGCAGCTTGGGACAGGGCGTCAATCAGCCCCAGCATTTT. The variable domain in full, completed from reference TRBV5-6 and TRBJ1-5, reads DAGVTQSPTHLIKTRGQQVTLRCSPKSGHDTVSWYQQALGQGPQFIFQYYEEEERQRGNFPDRFSGHQFPNYSSELNVNALLLGDSALYLCASSLGQGVNQPQHFGDGTRLSIL.

This rearrangement joins TRBV6-1 to TRBJ1-2, with 9 bases aligning to TRBD1. The V gene end was trimmed by 3 bases and the J gene end by 8 bases; junction bases not matched to a gene: 7. This CDR3 has 14 residues. The germline V gene has CDR1 MNHNS and CDR2 SASEGT. CDR3 in amino acids: CASSERQGVWGYTF. In nucleotides, the CDR3 is TGTGCCAGCAGTGAGCGACAGGGGGTTTGGGGCTACACCTTC.

The chain uses TRBV4-2 and TRBJ2-1; D gene unclear. With 0 bases removed from V and 0 bases from J, the gap between germline ends came to 6 bases. From germline, CDR1 is LGHNA and CDR2 YNFKEQ. The CDR3 covers 15 residues. The CDR3 DNA sequence: TGTGCCAGCAGCCAAGATATTCCCTCCTACAATGAGCAGTTCTTC. Translating gives CASSQDIPSYNEQFF.

The chain is built from TRBV11-1 and TRBJ2-5; 7 nucleotides line up with TRBD2. Germline CDR1 reads SGHAT; CDR2 reads FQDESV (reference sequence). The V segment lost 5 bases and the J segment 2 bases; nucleotides outside the gene matches: 11. This CDR3 contains 16 residues. CDR3 in DNA: TGTGCCAGCAGCCCCGGCAGGGAGGGATTACAAGAGACCCAGTACTTC. Translated: CASSPGREGLQETQYF. The full variable domain, its missing parts supplied by reference TRBV11-1 and TRBJ2-5, is EAEVAQSPRYKITEKSQAVAFWCDPISGHATLYWYRQILGQGPELLVQFQDESVVDDSQLPKDRFSAERLKGVDSTLKIQPAELGDSAMYLCASSPGREGLQETQYFGPGTRLLVL.

This chain links TRBV5-1 with TRBJ1-6; D perhaps matches TRBD1 (6 bases). Per germline, CDR1 SGHRS and CDR2 YFSETQ. Trimming removed 4 bases from V and 10 bases from J, with 21 bases in between. The CDR3 has 16 amino acids. Written as DNA, the CDR3 is TGCGCCAGCAGCACCCGGACAAGGGGGGAAGGGTCACCCCTCCACTTT. It yields the protein CASSTRTRGEGSPLHF.

The chain recombines TRBV3-1 (or the pseudogene TRBV3-2) with TRBJ1-2, with 8 bases fitting TRBD1. The CDR3 spans 16 residues. CDR1 is LGHDT, CDR2 YNNKEL, per germline (reference sequence). V dropped 4 bases and J dropped 1; count of bases not matched to a gene: 8. The CDR3 here is CASSPWTGRDNYGYTF. DNA for the CDR3: TGTGCCAGCAGCCCTTGGACAGGGCGGGATAACTATGGCTACACCTTC.

The chain has TRBV28 and TRBJ1-2, with a weak D call TRBD1 (6 bases). The germline V and J ends were trimmed by 10 bases and 1 base, with 16 bases remaining between them. Germline CDR1 MDHEN, CDR2 SYDVKM. The CDR3 length is 14 residues. CDR3 region: CANAPGGSNYGYTF. DNA for the CDR3: TGTGCCAACGCCCCTGGGGGCAGTAACTATGGCTACACCTTC.

This rearrangement joins TRBV5-4 to TRBJ2-2, with unresolved D. The ends were cut back, 4 bases at V and 2 bases at J, with 12 bases in the middle. Germline loops: CDR1 SGHNT, CDR2 YYREEE (reference sequence). The CDR3 is 15 amino acids. CDR3 protein: CASSPVGSNTGELFF. CDR3 DNA sequence: TGTGCCAGCAGCCCCGTTGGTAGCAACACCGGGGAGCTGTTTTTT.

V gene TRBV5-4 combines with J gene TRBJ2-3; no clear D. Trimming cost V 4 bases and J 0 bases, with 18 bases left between them. Germline CDR1 and CDR2: SGHNT and YYREEE (reference sequence). CDR3 length: 17 amino acids. The CDR3 DNA reads TGTGCCAGCAGCACGGCAAGGCTGTCGGTTAGCACAGATACGCAGTATTTT. This translates into CASSTARLSVSTDTQYF.

This clone appeared a single time. The rearrangement uses TRBV19 and TRBJ1-4; D remains ambiguous. With 10 bases removed from V and 8 bases from J, the gap between germline ends came to 20 bases. The CDR3 contains 14 residues. Germline assignment: CDR1 LNHDA and CDR2 SQIVND (reference sequence). The CDR3 region is CATSLGNAREKLFF. Here the CDR3 DNA reads TGTGCCACCAGCCTGGGCAACGCTAGGGAAAAACTGTTTTTT. Full variable domain (rest looked up from reference TRBV19 and TRBJ1-4): DGGITQSPKYLFRKEGQNVTLSCEQNLNHDAMYWYRQDPGQGLRLIYYSQIVNDFQKGDIAEGYSVSREKKESFPLTVTSAQKNPTAFYLCATSLGNAREKLFFGSGTQLSVL.

J is TRBJ2-3 and V is TRBV19; either TRBD1 or TRBD2 may fit D (6 bases each). Germline CDR1 is LNHDA and CDR2 is SQIVND (reference sequence). Trimming took 3 bases from V and 0 from J, leaving 13 bases between them. The CDR3 totals 16 residues. The CDR3 spells CASSILGGSSTDTQYF. DNA of the CDR3: TGTGCCAGTAGTATCCTAGGGGGGTCAAGCACAGATACGCAGTATTTT. Variable domain in full (rest from reference TRBV19 and TRBJ2-3): DGGITQSPKYLFRKEGQNVTLSCEQNLNHDAMYWYRQDPGQGLRLIYYSQIVNDFQKGDIAEGYSVSREKKESFPLTVTSAQKNPTAFYLCASSILGGSSTDTQYFGPGTRLTVL.